This entry features one TCR beta chain sequence. A read error may be the cause here, since a much bigger clone is one base away. PCR was run on genomic DNA. A primer set of 30 forward and 13 reverse primers amplified the CDR3. TCRdb reanalysed the multiplex PCR reads using MiXCR and keeps one entry per CDR3 protein. The table records about 250,000 distinct CDR3 sequences, 45% to 60% of them present only once. These data are taken from a study of type 1 and type 2 diabetes patients. As for the study in general: Participants included type 1 and type 2 diabetes patients plus nondiabetic controls.

Each diabetic donor fulfilled classification criteria for either type 1 or type 2. The CDR3 covers 14 residues. CDR1 is LNHNV, CDR2 YYDKDF, per germline (reference sequence). The gene calls are TRBV15 and TRBJ1-1; 8 nucleotides match TRBD1. The TCR originated in a young man with type 2 diabetes. The sequenced sample was peripheral blood mononuclear cells (PBMCs). CDR3 amino acids: CATCRDRMKTEAFF. DNA of the CDR3: TGTGCCACCTGCAGGGACAGGATGAAGACTGAAGCTTTCTTT.